Here is one T cell receptor (beta chain) with its context. Its antigen is unknown. This entry is derived from a study of CXCR3-negative and CXCR3-positive naive CD8 T cells. Regarding the study as a whole: Cryopreserved cells showed partially decreased CXCR3 expression, and most assays used fresh PBMCs. For CXCR3-positive naive cells, TRB CDR3s were more hydrophobic than those of CXCR3-negative naive cells.

This CDR3 spans 18 amino acids. Per the germline V gene, CDR1 is MDHEN and CDR2 is SYDVKM. Through 5' RACE with UMI labels, the TRB cDNA libraries were prepared. TCRdb re-called the 5' RACE reads and catalogs CDR3 proteins one per entry, DNA excluded. The listing contains over 50,000 distinct CDR3 sequences. The origin of this receptor is a human donor in good health. Some clones in this sample may be carry-over from other donors' samples. Sample: naive CXCR3+ CD8+ T cells from blood. Subset of the sample: CD45RO-CCR7+CD27+CD95- naive CD8+ T cells expressing CXCR3 (TNR3+). The V gene is TRBV28, the J gene TRBJ2-1; TCRdb's D call, TRBD2, is unchecked because there is no DNA. CDR3 residues: CASSSRTSGARRYNEQFF.